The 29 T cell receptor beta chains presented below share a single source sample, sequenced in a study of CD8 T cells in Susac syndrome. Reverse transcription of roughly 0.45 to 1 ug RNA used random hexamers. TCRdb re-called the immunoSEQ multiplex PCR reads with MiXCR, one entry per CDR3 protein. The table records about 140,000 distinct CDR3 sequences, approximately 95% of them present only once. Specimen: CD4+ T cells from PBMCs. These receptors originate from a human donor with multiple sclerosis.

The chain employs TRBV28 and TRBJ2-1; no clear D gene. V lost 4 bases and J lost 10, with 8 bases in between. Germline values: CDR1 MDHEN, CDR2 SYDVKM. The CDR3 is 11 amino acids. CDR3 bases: TGTGCCAGCAGTTCTCCGCGAGAGCAGTTCTTC. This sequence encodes CASSSPREQFF.

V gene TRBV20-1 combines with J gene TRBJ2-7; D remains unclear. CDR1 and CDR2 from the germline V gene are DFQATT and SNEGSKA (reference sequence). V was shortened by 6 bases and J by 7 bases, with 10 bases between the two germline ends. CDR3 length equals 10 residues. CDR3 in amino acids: CSALVKEQYF. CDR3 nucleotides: TGCAGTGCGCTAGTTAAGGAGCAGTACTTC.

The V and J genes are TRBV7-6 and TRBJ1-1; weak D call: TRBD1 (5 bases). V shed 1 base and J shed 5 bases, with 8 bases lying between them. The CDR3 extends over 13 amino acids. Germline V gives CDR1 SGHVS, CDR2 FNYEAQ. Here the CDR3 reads CASSLEDNTEAFF. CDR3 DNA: TGTGCCAGCAGCTTAGAGGACAATACTGAAGCTTTCTTT.

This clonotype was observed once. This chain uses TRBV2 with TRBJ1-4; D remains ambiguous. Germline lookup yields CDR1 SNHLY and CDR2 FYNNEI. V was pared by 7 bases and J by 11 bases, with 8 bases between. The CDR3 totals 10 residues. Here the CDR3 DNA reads TGTGCCAGCACAGTCCCGAAACTGTTTTTT. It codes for CASTVPKLFF.

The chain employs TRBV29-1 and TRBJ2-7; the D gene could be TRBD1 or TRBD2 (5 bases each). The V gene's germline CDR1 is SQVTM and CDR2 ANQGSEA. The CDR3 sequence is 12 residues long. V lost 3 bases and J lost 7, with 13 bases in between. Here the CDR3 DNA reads TGCAGCGTTGAGTCTCAGGGCGGGGAGCAGTACTTC. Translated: CSVESQGGEQYF.

In DNA, the CDR3 is TGTGCCAGCAGCCAAGGGGGGTCGGCCAAAAACATTCAGTACTTC. This gives the protein CASSQGGSAKNIQYF. The rearrangement joins TRBV3-1 to TRBJ2-4, with D possibly being TRBD1 or TRBD2 (5 bases each). Germline lookup yields CDR1 LGHDT and CDR2 YNNKEL (reference sequence). The length of the CDR3 is 15 residues. V was cut by 1 base and J by 1 base, with 8 bases left in between. Complete variable domain (other parts from reference TRBV3-1 and TRBJ2-4): DTAVSQTPKYLVTQMGNDKSIKCEQNLGHDTMYWYKQDSKKFLKIMFSYNNKELIINETVPNRFSPKSPDKAHLNLHINSLELGDSAVYFCASSQGGSAKNIQYFGAGTRLSVL.

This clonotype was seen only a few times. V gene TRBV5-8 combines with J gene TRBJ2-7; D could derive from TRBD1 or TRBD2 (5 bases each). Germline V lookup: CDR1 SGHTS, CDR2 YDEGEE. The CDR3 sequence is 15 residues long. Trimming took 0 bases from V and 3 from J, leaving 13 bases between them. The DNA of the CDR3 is TGTGCCAGCAGCTTGGCATCCGGGACGGGCTACGAGCAGTACTTC. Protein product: CASSLASGTGYEQYF.

The CDR3 protein is CASSQVLELNTEAFF. For the CDR3, the DNA is TGTGCCAGCAGCCAAGTCCTGGAATTGAACACTGAAGCTTTCTTT. This chain joins TRBV14 and TRBJ1-1; D not certain. V was trimmed by 1 base and J by 0 bases, leaving 9 bases between them. CDR3 length: 15 residues. Germline loops: CDR1 SGHDN, CDR2 FVKESK. The full variable domain, completed using reference TRBV14 and TRBJ1-1, is EAGVTQFPSHSVIEKGQTVTLRCDPISGHDNLYWYRRVMGKEIKFLLHFVKESKQDESGMPNNRFLAERTGGTYSTLKVQPAELEDSGVYFCASSQVLELNTEAFFGQGTRLTVV.

The chain's CDR3 is CASRYGDEQYF. In nucleotides, the CDR3 is TGTGCCAGCAGATACGGGGACGAGCAGTACTTC. The chain carries TRBV6-6 and TRBJ2-7; D might be TRBD2 (5 bases). V lost 6 bases and J 5 bases, leaving 8 bases between the germline ends. Germline CDR1 reads MNHNY; CDR2 reads SVGAGI (reference sequence). The CDR3 is made up of 11 amino acids.

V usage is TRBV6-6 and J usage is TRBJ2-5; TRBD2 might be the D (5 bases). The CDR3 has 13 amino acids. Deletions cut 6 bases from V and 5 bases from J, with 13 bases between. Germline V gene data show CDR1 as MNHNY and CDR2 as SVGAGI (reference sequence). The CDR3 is CASRSATGETQYF. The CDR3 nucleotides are TGTGCCAGCAGATCAGCGACGGGGGAGACCCAGTACTTC.

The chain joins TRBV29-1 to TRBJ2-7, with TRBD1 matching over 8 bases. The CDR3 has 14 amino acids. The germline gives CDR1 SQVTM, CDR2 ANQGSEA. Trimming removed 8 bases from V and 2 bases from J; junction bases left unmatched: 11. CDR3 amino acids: CSIQGQGATYEQYF. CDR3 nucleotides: TGCAGCATACAAGGACAGGGAGCGACCTACGAGCAGTACTTC.

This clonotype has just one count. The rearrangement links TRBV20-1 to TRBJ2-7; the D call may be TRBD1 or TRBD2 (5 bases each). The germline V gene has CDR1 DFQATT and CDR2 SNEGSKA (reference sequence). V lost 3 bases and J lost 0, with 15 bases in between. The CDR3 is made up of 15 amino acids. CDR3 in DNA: TGCAGTGCTAGTAGAGGGGCGGTCGGCTCCTACGAGCAGTACTTC. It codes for CSASRGAVGSYEQYF.

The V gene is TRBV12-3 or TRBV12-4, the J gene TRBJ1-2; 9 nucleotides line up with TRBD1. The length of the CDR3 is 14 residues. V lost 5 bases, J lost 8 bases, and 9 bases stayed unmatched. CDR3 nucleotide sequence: TGTGCCAGCAGTCCCCGGGGACAGGGCTGGGGCTACACCTTC. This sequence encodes CASSPRGQGWGYTF.

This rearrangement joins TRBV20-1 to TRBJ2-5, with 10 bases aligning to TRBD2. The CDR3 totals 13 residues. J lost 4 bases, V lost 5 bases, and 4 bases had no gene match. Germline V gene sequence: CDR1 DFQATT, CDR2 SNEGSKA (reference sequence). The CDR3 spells CSAPGLARETQYF. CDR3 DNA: TGCAGTGCTCCGGGACTAGCGCGAGAGACCCAGTACTTC.

This CDR3 is CSAGDRGRRTEAFF. The CDR3 nucleotides are TGCAGTGCTGGTGACAGGGGGAGGAGGACTGAAGCTTTCTTT. The rearrangement joins TRBV20-1 to TRBJ1-1; TRBD1 agrees at 9 bases. CDR3 size: 14 residues. V was clipped by 5 bases and J by 5 bases; unmatched bases: 9. Germline CDR1 DFQATT, CDR2 SNEGSKA (reference sequence).

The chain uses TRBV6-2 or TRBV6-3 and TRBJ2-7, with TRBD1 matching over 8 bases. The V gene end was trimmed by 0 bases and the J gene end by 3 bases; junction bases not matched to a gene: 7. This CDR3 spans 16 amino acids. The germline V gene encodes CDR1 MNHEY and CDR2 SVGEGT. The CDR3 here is CASSYSRTTGDYEQYF. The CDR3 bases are TGTGCCAGCAGTTACTCGAGGACGACAGGGGACTACGAGCAGTACTTC.

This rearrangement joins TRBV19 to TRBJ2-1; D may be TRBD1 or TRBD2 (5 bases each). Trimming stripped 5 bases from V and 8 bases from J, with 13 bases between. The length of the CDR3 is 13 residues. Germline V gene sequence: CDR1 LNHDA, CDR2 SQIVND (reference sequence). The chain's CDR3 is CASSPPPGHEQFF. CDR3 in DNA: TGTGCCAGTAGTCCCCCCCCGGGACATGAGCAGTTCTTC.

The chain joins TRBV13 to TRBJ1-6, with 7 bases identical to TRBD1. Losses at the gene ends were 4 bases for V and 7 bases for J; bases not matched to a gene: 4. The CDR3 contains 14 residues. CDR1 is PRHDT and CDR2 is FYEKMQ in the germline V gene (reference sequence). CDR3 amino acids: CASSSSGQNSPLHF. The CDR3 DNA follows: TGTGCCAGCAGCTCGTCGGGACAGAATTCACCCCTCCACTTT.

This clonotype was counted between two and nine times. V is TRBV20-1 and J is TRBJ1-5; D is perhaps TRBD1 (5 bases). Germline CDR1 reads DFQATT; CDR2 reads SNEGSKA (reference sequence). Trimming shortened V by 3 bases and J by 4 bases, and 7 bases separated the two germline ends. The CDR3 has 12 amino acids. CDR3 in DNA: TGCAGTGCTAGTCGGGGGAATCAGCCCCAGCATTTT. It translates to CSASRGNQPQHF.

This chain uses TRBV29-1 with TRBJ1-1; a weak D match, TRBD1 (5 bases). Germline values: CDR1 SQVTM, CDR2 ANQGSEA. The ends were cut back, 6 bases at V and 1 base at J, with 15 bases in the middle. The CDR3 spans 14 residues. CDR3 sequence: CSVKGRQTNTEAFF. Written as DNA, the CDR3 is TGCAGCGTCAAAGGGAGACAGACGAACACTGAAGCTTTCTTT.

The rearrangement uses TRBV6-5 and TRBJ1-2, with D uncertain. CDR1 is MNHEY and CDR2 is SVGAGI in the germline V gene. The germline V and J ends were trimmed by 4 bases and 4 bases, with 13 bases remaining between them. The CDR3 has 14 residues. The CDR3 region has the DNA TGTGCCAGCAGTTCGACGGGTAACAGCTATGGCTACACCTTC. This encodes CASSSTGNSYGYTF.

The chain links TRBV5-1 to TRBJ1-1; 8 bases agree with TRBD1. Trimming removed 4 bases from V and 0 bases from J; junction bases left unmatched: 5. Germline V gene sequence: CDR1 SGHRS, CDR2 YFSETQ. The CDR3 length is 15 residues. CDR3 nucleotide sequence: TGCGCCAGCAGCAGATCGGGACAGGTGAACACTGAAGCTTTCTTT. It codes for CASSRSGQVNTEAFF.

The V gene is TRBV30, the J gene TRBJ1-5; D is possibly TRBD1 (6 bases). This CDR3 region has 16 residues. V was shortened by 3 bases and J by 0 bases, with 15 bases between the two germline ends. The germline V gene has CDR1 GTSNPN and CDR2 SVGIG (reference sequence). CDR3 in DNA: TGTGCCTGGAGCCGTACAGGGTCGACTAGCAATCAGCCCCAGCATTTT. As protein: CAWSRTGSTSNQPQHF.

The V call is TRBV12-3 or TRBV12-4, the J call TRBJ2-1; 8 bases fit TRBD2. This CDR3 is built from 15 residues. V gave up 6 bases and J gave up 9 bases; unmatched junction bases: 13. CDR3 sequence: CASSPSGGRTIEQFF. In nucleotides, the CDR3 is TGTGCCAGCAGCCCAAGCGGGGGCCGGACGATTGAGCAGTTCTTC.

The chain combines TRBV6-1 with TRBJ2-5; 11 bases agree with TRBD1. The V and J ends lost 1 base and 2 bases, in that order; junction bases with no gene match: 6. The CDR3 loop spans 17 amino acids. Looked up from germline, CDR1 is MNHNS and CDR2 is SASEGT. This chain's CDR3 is CASSEGRDRGLQETQYF. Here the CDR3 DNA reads TGTGCCAGCAGTGAAGGACGGGACAGGGGGTTACAAGAGACCCAGTACTTC.

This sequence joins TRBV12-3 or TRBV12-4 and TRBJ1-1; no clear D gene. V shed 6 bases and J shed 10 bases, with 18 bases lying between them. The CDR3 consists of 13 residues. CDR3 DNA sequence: TGTGCCAGCAGCTACTCCGGGATAAGAGGAGCTTTCTTT. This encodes CASSYSGIRGAFF.

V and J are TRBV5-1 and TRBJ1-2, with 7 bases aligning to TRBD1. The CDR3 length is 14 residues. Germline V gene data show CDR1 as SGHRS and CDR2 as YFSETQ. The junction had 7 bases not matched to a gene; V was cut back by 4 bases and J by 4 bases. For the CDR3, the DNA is TGCGCCAGCAGCCAAGAAACAGGGGCCTATGGCTACACCTTC. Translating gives CASSQETGAYGYTF.

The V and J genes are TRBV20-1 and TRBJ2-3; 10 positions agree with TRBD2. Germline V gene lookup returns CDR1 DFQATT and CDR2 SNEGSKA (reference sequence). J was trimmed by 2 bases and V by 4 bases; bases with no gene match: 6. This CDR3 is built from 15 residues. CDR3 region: CSATHSGGLTDTQYF. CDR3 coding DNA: TGCAGTGCTACCCATAGCGGGGGGCTCACAGATACGCAGTATTTT.

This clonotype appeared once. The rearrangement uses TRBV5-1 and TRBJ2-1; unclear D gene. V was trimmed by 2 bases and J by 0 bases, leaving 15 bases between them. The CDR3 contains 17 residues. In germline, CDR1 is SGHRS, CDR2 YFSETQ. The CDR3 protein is CASSLHGPYSSYNEQFF. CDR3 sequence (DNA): TGCGCCAGCAGCTTACACGGACCTTACAGCTCCTACAATGAGCAGTTCTTC.